The T cell receptor beta chain described here comes from a study of spatial heterogeneity in lung cancer. Overall study context: Where present, follow-up PBMC were sequenced a median of around 2 years after resection. Whole-study findings and limits: Ubiquitous, expanded tumor-derived TCRs were more frequently observed in blood at resection than at follow-up.

The CDR3 has 15 residues. The germline V gene has CDR1 LNHNV and CDR2 YYDKDF (reference sequence). V was shortened by 0 bases and J by 6 bases, with 12 bases between the two germline ends. A unique molecular identifier was attached to every TCR cDNA molecule. One entry per CDR3 protein results from TCRdb running MiXCR on the 5' RACE reads. The data hold approximately 56,000 distinct CDR3 sequences, with 7.4% observed a single time. Turning to this clonotype: Its specificity is unknown.

The sample's time point: blood at routine non-recurrence follow-up after resection. TCRs were sequenced from unsorted whole RNA of tumor, nontumor lung or PBMC. The input for sequencing was PBMCs, taken at follow-up. The sequence derives from a female donor with early-stage non-small cell lung cancer. This chain links TRBV15 with TRBJ1-3, with D perhaps TRBD1 (5 bases). The CDR3 region has the DNA TGTGCCACCAGCAGAGATCTGGCAGGGCCAAACACCATATATTTT. Its translation: CATSRDLAGPNTIYF. Supplemented by reference TRBV15 and TRBJ1-3, the full variable domain reads DAMVIQNPRYQVTQFGKPVTLSCSQTLNHNVMYWYQQKSSQAPKLLFHYYDKDFNNEADTPDNFQSRRPNTSFCFLDIRSPGLGDTAMYLCATSRDLAGPNTIYFGEGSWLTVV.